One and the same sample provided the 4 T cell receptor beta chains below, sequenced in a study of identical twins. TCRdb reprocessed the 5' RACE reads with MiXCR, giving one entry per CDR3 protein. This table has 200,000 or so distinct CDR3 sequences, less than 8% appearing once. The same sample was also used in a study of yellow fever vaccine responses in identical twins.

The source material was memory (CD45RO+) T cells sorted from blood. These receptors all stem from a woman aged 18 to 35 in good health.

This clonotype showed up just a few times. This chain uses TRBV6-1 with TRBJ1-2; TRBD1 agrees at 7 bases. The trim removed 5 bases at V and 8 bases at J, leaving 8 bases unmatched. Germline assignment: CDR1 MNHNS and CDR2 SASEGT. The CDR3 has 13 amino acids. As DNA, the CDR3 is TGTGCCAGCAGTATGACAGGGTCCCGCGGCTACACCTTC. It is translated as CASSMTGSRGYTF.

This clonotype was seen a few times. The DNA for the CDR3 is TGTGCCAGCAGCCCAAGTCCCGGGAGGGCTCGGGGTTACGAGCAGTACTTC. Encoded protein: CASSPSPGRARGYEQYF. This chain joins TRBV7-9 and TRBJ2-7; 8 bases agree with TRBD2. The CDR3 runs 17 residues. The ends lost 5 bases at V and 4 bases at J; junction bases unmatched: 16. CDR1 and CDR2 from the germline V gene are SEHNR and FQNEAQ (reference sequence).

This clonotype was recorded a few times. The chain recombines TRBV4-3 with TRBJ2-7; D remains unclear. The length of the CDR3 is 13 residues. V was clipped by 4 bases and J by 6 bases, with 13 bases between them. CDR1 and CDR2 from the germline V gene are LGHNA and YSLEER. The CDR3 sequence: CASSPQRMGEQYF. As DNA, the CDR3 is TGCGCCAGCAGCCCCCAACGGATGGGCGAGCAGTACTTC.

This clonotype has just a few counts. This chain joins TRBV6-2 or TRBV6-3 and TRBJ2-7; 11 bases align to TRBD2. CDR1 is MNHEY and CDR2 is SVGEGT in the germline V gene. The CDR3 is 15 amino acids. Losses at the gene ends were 5 bases for V and 3 bases for J; bases not matched to a gene: 6. CDR3 loop: CASSPLTSGSYEQYF. CDR3 nucleotides: TGTGCCAGCAGTCCGCTCACTAGCGGGAGCTACGAGCAGTACTTC.